Sequencing of this T cell receptor (beta chain) was carried out in a study of cytomegalovirus exposure and HLA in healthy donors. Everyone who donated was a healthy bone marrow donor. The PCR used 60 Vbeta and 13 Jbeta primers. Generated by immunoSEQ multiplex PCR, the TCRdb table keeps only in-frame clones and is missing some. Altogether about 260,000 clones are present, about 75% being singletons, with the ten largest covering over 2%. V shed 2 bases and J shed 7 bases, with 16 bases lying between them. The V gene's germline CDR1 is SGHKS and CDR2 YYEKEE (reference sequence). This CDR3 region has 15 residues.

This sequence was found in a female donor in good health and CMV-seronegative. Sequenced: PBMCs. The chain joins TRBV5-5 to TRBJ1-5; a weak D match, TRBD1 (5 bases). CDR3: CASSFGGSVGQPQHF. Here the CDR3 DNA reads TGTGCCAGCAGCTTCGGGGGGAGCGTCGGCCAGCCCCAGCATTTT.